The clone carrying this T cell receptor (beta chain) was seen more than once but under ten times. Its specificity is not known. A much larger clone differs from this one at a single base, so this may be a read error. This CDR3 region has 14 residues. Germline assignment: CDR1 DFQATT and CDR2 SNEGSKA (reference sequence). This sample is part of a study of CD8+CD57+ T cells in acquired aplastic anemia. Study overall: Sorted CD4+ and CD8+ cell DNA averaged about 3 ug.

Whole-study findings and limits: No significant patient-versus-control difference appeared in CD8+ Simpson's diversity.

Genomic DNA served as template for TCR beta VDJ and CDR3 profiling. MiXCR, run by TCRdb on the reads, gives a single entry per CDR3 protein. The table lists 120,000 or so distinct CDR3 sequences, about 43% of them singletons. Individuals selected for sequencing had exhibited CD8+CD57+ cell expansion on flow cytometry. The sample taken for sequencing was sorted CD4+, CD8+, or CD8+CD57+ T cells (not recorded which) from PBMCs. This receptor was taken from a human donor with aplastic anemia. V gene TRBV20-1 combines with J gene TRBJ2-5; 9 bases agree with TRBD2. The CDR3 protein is CSARRRGGRETRYF. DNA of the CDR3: TGCAGTGCCCGACGGCGGGGGGGCCGGGAGACCCGGTACTTC.